The 22 T cell receptor beta chains in this list originate from one sample, sequenced in a study of T-cell reconstitution after alpha-beta-depleted transplantation in children. A TCRbeta library incorporating unique molecular identifiers was prepared. MiXCR, run by TCRdb on the PCR reads, gives a single entry per CDR3 protein. The sample contains 100,000 or so distinct CDR3 sequences, about 8% of which appear only once. The input for sequencing was PBMCs, taken before TCRalphabeta/CD19-depleted stem cell transplant. Every receptor here comes from a boy aged 2 to 9 with acute lymphoblastic leukemia, due to receive a stem cell transplant.

V gene TRBV7-9 combines with J gene TRBJ2-1; possibly TRBD1 for D (6 bases). In germline, CDR1 is SEHNR, CDR2 FQNEAQ (reference sequence). The CDR3 spans 13 residues. The V end lost 5 bases, the J end lost 7 bases, and 12 bases lay between the germline ends. The DNA for the CDR3 is TGTGCCAGCAGCCTAAGGGGGTTGAATGAGCAGTTCTTC. Encoded protein: CASSLRGLNEQFF.

The chain recombines TRBV10-3 with TRBJ2-7, with a weak D call TRBD2 (7 bases). Germline CDR1 and CDR2: ENHRY and SYGVKD. Trimming shortened V by 9 bases and J by 1 base, and 16 bases separated the two germline ends. This CDR3 is 14 amino acids long. The CDR3 loop is CAIRGGDASYEQYF. The CDR3, as DNA: TGTGCCATTAGGGGGGGGGACGCTTCCTACGAGCAGTACTTC.

Comments on this clonotype: The junction departs from the called germline gene at one end, perhaps through a read error. This chain links TRBV5-4 with TRBJ1-1; the D gene is possibly TRBD1 (6 bases). CDR3 size: 13 residues. CDR1 and CDR2 from the germline V gene are SGHNT and YYREEE (reference sequence). The CDR3 nucleotides read TGTGCCGGCAGCTATACAGGGAGAGGGGAGGCTTTCTTT. This sequence encodes CAGSYTGRGEAFF.

CDR3 coding DNA: TGTGCCAGCAGCCAAGAGCGGGGGGGGTCCAATGAGCAGTTCTTC. Residues: CASSQERGGSNEQFF. The rearrangement uses TRBV12-3 or TRBV12-4 and TRBJ2-1; 10 nucleotides line up with TRBD2. After removal of 6 bases from V and 6 bases from J, the junction contained 8 bases not matched to a gene. This CDR3 comprises 15 residues.

This clonotype was observed many times. The chain joins TRBV6-6 to TRBJ1-1; D unclear. CDR1 MNHNY and CDR2 SVGAGI come from the germline V gene (reference sequence). CDR3 length: 13 amino acids. The V gene lost 2 bases and the J gene lost 3 bases, with 7 bases spanning the gap. The CDR3 sequence is CASSYGGDTEAFF. CDR3 in DNA: TGTGCCAGCAGTTACGGCGGGGACACTGAAGCTTTCTTT.

This clonotype was found many times. In DNA, the CDR3 is TGTGCCAGCAGCTTATTTGGGGGGCCGAACATGAACACTGAAGCTTTCTTT. Amino acids: CASSLFGGPNMNTEAFF. The chain carries TRBV7-8 and TRBJ1-1; D may be TRBD1 (6 bases). CDR1 is SGHVS, CDR2 FQNEAQ, per germline. The V end was cut by 2 bases, the J end by 0 bases, with 16 bases between. The CDR3 totals 17 residues.

This clonotype has a count of ten or more. This sequence joins TRBV4-3 and TRBJ2-3; D might be TRBD1 or TRBD2, each matching 6 bases. The CDR3 covers 13 residues. Germline assignment: CDR1 LGHNA and CDR2 YSLEER. V was pared by 0 bases and J by 11 bases, with 12 bases between. The CDR3 bases are TGCGCCAGCAGCCAAGAGAAGGGGGGTGGGCAGTATTTT. It specifies CASSQEKGGGQYF.

This clonotype was picked up many times. Here the CDR3 reads CASSEVTTGLGGNTEAFF. The CDR3 DNA follows: TGTGCCAGCAGTGAAGTTACTACCGGACTGGGAGGGAACACTGAAGCTTTCTTT. The chain has TRBV6-1 and TRBJ1-1, with D uncertain. V was shortened by 1 base and J by 1 base, with 19 bases between the two germline ends. This CDR3 is 18 amino acids long. Germline CDR1 is MNHNS and CDR2 is SASEGT.

There are many counts of this clonotype. The CDR3, as DNA: TGTGCCAGCAGTTCACTCAGAGCCCTAGAGCAGTTCTTC. It is translated as CASSSLRALEQFF. The V gene is TRBV12-3 or TRBV12-4, the J gene TRBJ2-1, with D hard to call. There are 13 residues in the CDR3. The V and J ends lost 4 bases and 10 bases respectively, with 14 bases between them.

This clonotype was seen many times. This chain uses TRBV4-1 with TRBJ2-1; D possibly corresponds to TRBD2 (6 bases). The CDR3 is 13 amino acids. Trimming left V 1 base short and J 6 bases short, with 7 bases between. Germline CDR1 and CDR2: MGHRA and YSYEKL. The CDR3 region is CASSQVEGNEQFF. Written as DNA, the CDR3 is TGCGCCAGCAGCCAAGTGGAGGGCAATGAGCAGTTCTTC.

The sample holds a few counts of this clonotype. The chain has TRBV4-1 and TRBJ1-1; 7 nucleotides line up with TRBD1. The CDR3 has 16 amino acids. V lost 1 base, J lost 2 bases, and 7 bases stayed unmatched. CDR1 is MGHRA and CDR2 is YSYEKL in the germline V gene. The CDR3 loop is CASSQAPGQPNTEAFF. CDR3 DNA sequence: TGCGCCAGCAGCCAAGCCCCGGGACAGCCCAACACTGAAGCTTTCTTT.

In its sample, this clonotype was seen many times. V gene TRBV10-3 combines with J gene TRBJ2-2; possible D gene TRBD2, 5 bases. The V gene lost 6 bases and the J gene lost 3 bases, with 11 bases spanning the gap. The germline CDR1 and CDR2 sequences are ENHRY and SYGVKD. This CDR3 is built from 14 residues. Written as DNA, the CDR3 is TGTGCCATCAGCCGGGGTACGGACACCGGGGAGCTGTTTTTT. Its protein is CAISRGTDTGELFF.

This chain's CDR3 is CASSPAGVLGNTEAFF. CDR3 DNA sequence: TGTGCCAGCAGCCCCGCAGGGGTTCTGGGGAACACTGAAGCTTTCTTT. The genes are TRBV3-1 and TRBJ1-1, with a possible D match to TRBD1 (6 bases). The V end lost 4 bases, the J end lost 1 base, and 16 bases lay between the germline ends. The CDR3 runs 16 residues. Germline lookup yields CDR1 LGHDT and CDR2 YNNKEL (reference sequence).

This clonotype was detected a few times. The chain has TRBV5-1 and TRBJ1-5; unclear D gene. CDR3 length: 16 residues. Germline CDR1 reads SGHRS; CDR2 reads YFSETQ. V lost 0 bases and J 0 bases, leaving 10 bases between the germline ends. In DNA, the CDR3 is TGCGCCAGCAGCTTGGAACAGTTTCATAGCAATCAGCCCCAGCATTTT. Translating gives CASSLEQFHSNQPQHF.

This clonotype showed up just a few times. The CDR3 region has the DNA TGCGCCAGCAGCTCTTGGCGGGGGGGCGGGGAGCAGTTCTTC. Its protein product is CASSSWRGGGEQFF. The V and J genes are TRBV5-1 and TRBJ2-1; TRBD2 aligns across 9 bases. This CDR3 is built from 14 residues. Germline lookup yields CDR1 SGHRS and CDR2 YFSETQ. The trim removed 3 bases at V and 10 bases at J, leaving 8 bases unmatched.

This clonotype was observed a handful of times. This chain connects TRBV4-1 to TRBJ2-7, with TRBD2 identical over 10 bases. CDR1 MGHRA and CDR2 YSYEKL come from the germline V gene. The CDR3 covers 16 residues. The ends lost 2 bases at V and 4 bases at J; junction bases unmatched: 8. CDR3 protein: CASSQTLAGTVYEQYF. CDR3 in DNA: TGCGCCAGCAGCCAAACACTAGCGGGGACGGTGTACGAGCAGTACTTC.

In its sample, this clonotype was seen many times. The chain links TRBV6-2 or TRBV6-3 to TRBJ2-3; possible D gene TRBD1, 6 bases. Trimming removed 6 bases from V and 14 bases from J, with 9 bases in between. This CDR3 is 9 amino acids long. Germline CDR1 reads MNHEY; CDR2 reads SVGEGT. The CDR3: CASRKDRYF. The DNA of the CDR3 is TGTGCCAGCAGGAAGGACAGGTATTTT.

CDR3 loop: CATSMDRRYSNYGYTF. CDR3 DNA: TGTGCCACCAGCATGGACAGGCGTTACTCTAACTATGGCTACACCTTC. V usage is TRBV15 and J usage is TRBJ1-2; TRBD1 agrees at 7 bases. This CDR3 comprises 16 residues. V trimming: 4 bases; J trimming: 0 bases; junction bases outside the gene matches: 8. CDR1 is LNHNV, CDR2 YYDKDF, per germline (reference sequence). Complete variable domain (other parts from reference TRBV15 and TRBJ1-2): DAMVIQNPRYQVTQFGKPVTLSCSQTLNHNVMYWYQQKSSQAPKLLFHYYDKDFNNEADTPDNFQSRRPNTSFCFLDIRSPGLGDTAMYLCATSMDRRYSNYGYTFGSGTRLTVV.

The J gene is TRBJ2-3, the V gene TRBV5-5, with 7 bases identical to TRBD1. The length of the CDR3 is 16 residues. In germline, CDR1 is SGHKS, CDR2 YYEKEE (reference sequence). J gave up 0 bases and V 6 bases, and 10 bases lay outside the gene matches. This CDR3 reads CASTKGAVLSTDTQYF. CDR3 nucleotide sequence: TGTGCCAGCACCAAGGGGGCGGTTCTTAGCACAGATACGCAGTATTTT.

A few counts support this clonotype. The V gene is TRBV5-5, the J gene TRBJ2-4; D is unresolved. The CDR3 extends over 17 amino acids. Trimming took 1 base from V and 0 from J, leaving 14 bases between them. Germline V lookup: CDR1 SGHKS, CDR2 YYEKEE (reference sequence). In DNA, the CDR3 is TGTGCCAGCAGCTTGTTGTTCGAGGACGTAGCCAAAAACATTCAGTACTTC. This encodes CASSLLFEDVAKNIQYF.

This clonotype was seen only a few times. The V call is TRBV7-6, the J call TRBJ2-1, with TRBD2 identical over 9 bases. The CDR3 consists of 17 residues. The V gene's germline CDR1 is SGHVS and CDR2 FNYEAQ. V was clipped by 2 bases and J by 5 bases; unmatched bases: 10. The CDR3 sequence is CASSLLAGPPWDNEQFF. The CDR3 bases are TGTGCCAGCAGCTTACTAGCGGGGCCCCCATGGGACAATGAGCAGTTCTTC.

This clonotype has only a few counts. This chain uses TRBV5-1 with TRBJ1-5, with 8 bases matching TRBD1. From germline, CDR1 is SGHRS and CDR2 YFSETQ. V dropped 1 base and J dropped 5; count of bases not matched to a gene: 8. CDR3 size: 16 residues. The CDR3 spells CASSLRTGGRDQPQHF. In nucleotides, the CDR3 is TGCGCCAGCAGCTTGAGAACAGGGGGGAGGGATCAGCCCCAGCATTTT.